This T cell receptor (beta chain) was sequenced in a study (dated by TCRdb to between 2015 and 2016). Notes on the research overall: Whether tumor-infiltrating Tregs in breast cancer are recruited from blood Tregs or converted in situ from other CD4+ T cell subsets was tested.

Full-length TCR variable regions were amplified by 5' RACE PCR with constant-region reverse primers, and semi-nested PCR with Nested Universal Primer A was subsequently performed. The ReliaPrep RNA Cell Miniprep System was used to extract total RNA, which was then reverse transcribed into 5'RACE-ready cDNA with the SMARTer RACE 5'/3' Kit. An Illumina MiSeq was used to sequence the full-length TCR alpha and beta libraries, which had been barcoded with multiplex adaptors. From the authors' description of their analysis: For each of nine subset-tissue groups, sequencing data from the five patients were combined, and the groups were compared by unsupervised clustering of TCR gene usage. The Morisita-Horn index was used to calculate repertoire similarity, with shared sequences weighted by how much each contributed to each repertoire. In-frame beta chains were kept once TCRdb had trimmed the public reads at Q25 with fastp and called clones with MiXCR. Duplicate CDR3 protein sequences are folded into a single record with the most common DNA and genes. The V and J calls and clone size are TCRdb's, not the authors'. For this sample there are more than 55,000 distinct CDR3 sequences; about 28% appear just once. Of the sample, roughly 2.2% is held by the ten largest clones.

Findings and caveats that apply to the study as a whole: Tumor memory CD4+ T cell TCR gene usage clustered with blood and lymph node memory CD4+ cells and lymph node naive CD4+ cells. The validation in the larger cohort was limited to a single TCR beta V-J rearrangement instead of whole repertoires. Tumor-infiltrating Treg TCR alpha and beta sequences overlapped most with tumor naive CD4+ T cells, then with blood naive CD4+ T cells.

Tregs were isolated as CD4+CD25+CD127-/low cells. Tregs, naive and memory CD4+ T cells from tumor, blood and ipsilateral draining lymph nodes of 5 or 6 breast cancer patients underwent full-length TCR alpha and beta sequencing. Tumor tissue, along with lymph nodes from ipsilateral axillary dissection, was perfused with PBS, minced, and then digested using collagenase I and hyaluronidase. FACS confirmed that the sorted cell populations were more than 90% pure. Remarks on this clonotype: Its antigen has not been determined. Base qualities are missing; no much larger clone stands one base away.

The receptor comes from a female donor with breast cancer. Material: tumor-infiltrating Tregs sorted from the breast tumor.

For the CDR3, the sequence is CASSQEDRSGNTIYF. The DNA sequence is TGTGCCAGCAGCCAAGAAGACCGCTCTGGAAACACCATATATTTT. Recombination connected TRBV4-2 to TRBJ1-3, with the D gene call left open. The V end loses 0 bases and the J end loses 0 bases, and a stretch of 6 bases separates them. CDR1 is given as LGHNA and CDR2 as YNFKEQ, both from the germline V gene. Spanning cysteine to phenylalanine, the CDR3 consists of 15 amino acids. The retained sequence is limited to the CDR3, 45 bases, with the frame set at the first base.